This TCR beta chain was recovered during a study of CD8 T cells in ankylosing spondylitis. Losses at the gene ends were 5 bases for V and 5 bases for J; bases not matched to a gene: 6. CDR1 is SEHNR, CDR2 FQNEAQ, per germline (reference sequence). The CDR3 length is 16 residues. Quantitative molecular-barcoded 5'-RACE generated the TCR beta libraries. TCRdb re-derived calls from the 5' RACE reads in MiXCR, one entry per CDR3 protein. Of under 850,000 distinct CDR3 sequences in the sample, around 17% are singletons; the top ten hold about a fifth. General study results and limits: Seemingly distinctive of ankylosing spondylitis blood was a TCR beta motif formed by eight highly homologous variants. Reported data indicate significant enrichment of disease-linked clones within matched ankylosing spondylitis synovial fluid.

As to this clonotype: Its specificity is not known.

The TCR comes from a male donor with ankylosing spondylitis. This chain joins TRBV7-9 and TRBJ2-2; 12 bases match TRBD2. Sequenced: blood, either unsorted or a sorted T cell fraction (not recorded which). CDR3: CASSMLTSGRTGELFF. The CDR3 nucleotides read TGTGCCAGCAGCATGCTAACTAGCGGGAGGACCGGGGAGCTGTTTTTT.